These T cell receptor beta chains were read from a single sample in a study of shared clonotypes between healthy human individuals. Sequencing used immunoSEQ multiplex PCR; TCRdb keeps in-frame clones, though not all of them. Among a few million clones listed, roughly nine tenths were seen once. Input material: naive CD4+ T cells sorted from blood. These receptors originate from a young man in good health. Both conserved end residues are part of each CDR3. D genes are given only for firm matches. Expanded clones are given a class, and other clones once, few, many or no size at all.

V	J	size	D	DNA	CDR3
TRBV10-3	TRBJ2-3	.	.	TGTGCCATCAGTGTCGGCGGGAATTTAGGAGATACGCAGTATTTT	CAISVGGNLGDTQYF
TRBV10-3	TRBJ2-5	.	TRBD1	TGTGCCATCAGATCGACAGGGGGGGAGACCCAGTACTTC	CAIRSTGGETQYF
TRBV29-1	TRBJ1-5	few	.	TGCAGCGTTGACCTAGGGTACAATCAGCCCCAGCATTTT	CSVDLGYNQPQHF
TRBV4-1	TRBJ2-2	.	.	TGCGCCAGCAGCCAAATCCCCACGGGGTGGGAGCTGTTTTTT	CASSQIPTGWELFF
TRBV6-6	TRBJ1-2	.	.	TGTGCCAGCAGTCCCCGTGGGGACGGCTACACCTTC	CASSPRGDGYTF
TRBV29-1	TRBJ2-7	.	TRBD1	TGCAGCGCGGGACAGGGCGGTTACGAGCAGTACTTC	CSAGQGGYEQYF
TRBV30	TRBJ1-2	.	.	TGTGCCCGACAGGAGGGCACGGGGGGCTACACCTTC	CARQEGTGGYTF
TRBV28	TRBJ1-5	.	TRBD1	TGTGCCAGCAGTTTCCCTTTGACAGGGTTGAGCAATCAGCCCCAGCATTTT	CASSFPLTGLSNQPQHF
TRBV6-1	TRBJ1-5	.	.	TGTGCCAGCAGTGCGTCGAGCGGGGCCAATCAGCCCCAGCATTTT	CASSASSGANQPQHF
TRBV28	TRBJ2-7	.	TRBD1	TGTGCCAGCACCACGGGACAGGGGGCGTACGAGCAGTACTTC	CASTTGQGAYEQYF
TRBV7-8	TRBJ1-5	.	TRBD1	TGTGCCAGCAGCTTAGGGGACAGTACCGGTCAGCCCCAGCATTTT	CASSLGDSTGQPQHF
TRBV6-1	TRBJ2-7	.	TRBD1	TGTGCCGCCCGCCCGGGACAGACATACTACGAGCAGTACTTC	CAARPGQTYYEQYF
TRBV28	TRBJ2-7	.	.	TGTGCCAGCAGTACAGCCTCGGTCAGCTCCTACGAGCAGTACTTC	CASSTASVSSYEQYF
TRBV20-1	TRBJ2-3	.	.	TGCAGTACACAGGGAACGGGTACGCAGTATTTT	CSTQGTGTQYF
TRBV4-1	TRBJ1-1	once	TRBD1	TGCGCCAGCAGCCCAGGGGGGACTGAAGCTTTCTTT	CASSPGGTEAFF
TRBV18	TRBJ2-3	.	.	TGTGCCAGCTCACTAATCTTAGATACGCAGTATTTT	CASSLILDTQYF
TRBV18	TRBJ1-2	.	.	TGTGCCAGCTCACAAGGGAACAGCCCTGGCTATGGCTACACCTTC	CASSQGNSPGYGYTF
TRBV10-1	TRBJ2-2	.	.	TGCGCCAGCAGTGAGGGAAGGGCGAACACCGGGGAGCTGTTTTTT	CASSEGRANTGELFF
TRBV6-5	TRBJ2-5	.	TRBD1	TGTGCCACGGGCCGTTCAGGGGGCGAAGAGACCCAGTACTTC	CATGRSGGEETQYF
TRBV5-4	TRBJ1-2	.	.	TGTGCCAGCAGCTTTGGACAGAAGTATGGCTACACCTTC	CASSFGQKYGYTF
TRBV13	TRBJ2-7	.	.	TGTGCCAGCAGCTTCTACAGATCGAGCTCCTACGAGCAGTACTTC	CASSFYRSSSYEQYF
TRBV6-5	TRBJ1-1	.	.	TGTGCCAGCAGCTTAACAGAGAACACTGAAGCTTTCTTT	CASSLTENTEAFF
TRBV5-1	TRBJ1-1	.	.	TGCGCCAGCAGCTTGCGGCAGTTGAACACTGAAGCTTTCTTT	CASSLRQLNTEAFF
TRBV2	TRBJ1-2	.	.	TGTGCCAGCAGCCCCCAGGGGAACTATGGCTACACCTTC	CASSPQGNYGYTF
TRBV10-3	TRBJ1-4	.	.	TGTGCCATCAGGGGGGACGTTGATGAAAAACTGTTTTTT	CAIRGDVDEKLFF
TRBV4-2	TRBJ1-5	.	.	TGTGCCAGCAGCCAAGTGACCGGTAGCAATCAGCCCCAGCATTTT	CASSQVTGSNQPQHF
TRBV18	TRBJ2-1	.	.	TGTGCCAGCTCACCACCCAATTCGTACAATGAGCAGTTCTTC	CASSPPNSYNEQFF